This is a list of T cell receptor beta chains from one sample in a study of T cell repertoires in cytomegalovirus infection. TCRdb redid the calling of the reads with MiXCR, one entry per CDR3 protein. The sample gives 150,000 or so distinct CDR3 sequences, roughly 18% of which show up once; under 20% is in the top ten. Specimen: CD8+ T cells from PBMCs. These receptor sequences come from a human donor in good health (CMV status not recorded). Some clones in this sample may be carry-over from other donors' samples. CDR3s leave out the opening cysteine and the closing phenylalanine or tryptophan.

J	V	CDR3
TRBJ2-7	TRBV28	ASSPGQELYEQY
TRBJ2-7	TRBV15	ATSSSTSGRADYEQY
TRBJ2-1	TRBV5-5	ASSHAGHEQF
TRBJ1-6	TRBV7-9	ASSTGQGNSPLH
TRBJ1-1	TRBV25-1	ASSELRGRTEAF
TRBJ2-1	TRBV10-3	AISSGTGTNEQF
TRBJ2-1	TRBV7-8	ASSLWQDEQF
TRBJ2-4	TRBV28	ASSSGQGLAKNIQY
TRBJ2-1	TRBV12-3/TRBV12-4	ASTVPSSYNEQF
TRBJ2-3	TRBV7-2	ASSPPAEDTQY
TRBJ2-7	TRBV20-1	SARDPFNNHQGPYEQY
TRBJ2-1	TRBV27	ASSRAGASSWDEQF
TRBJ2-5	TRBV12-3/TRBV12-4	ASRPLRSRETQY
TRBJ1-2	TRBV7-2	ASTEGGFGYT
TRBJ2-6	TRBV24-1	ATSGPDLSGANVLT
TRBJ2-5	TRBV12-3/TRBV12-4	ASSFVLSPQETQY
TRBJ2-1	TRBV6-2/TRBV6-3	ASSPGTAYNEQF
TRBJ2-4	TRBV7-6	ASSLRLAGEWENIQY
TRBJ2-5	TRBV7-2	ASSPLPSGVIETQY
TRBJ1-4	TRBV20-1	SARGPGANEKLF
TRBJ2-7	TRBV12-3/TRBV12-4	ASSPRRVNEQY
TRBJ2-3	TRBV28	ASDWGQTDTQY
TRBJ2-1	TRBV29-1	SVVPGPRNSYNEQF
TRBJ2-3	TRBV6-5	ASSYQRGADTQY
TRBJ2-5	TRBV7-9	ASSQTRGQETQY
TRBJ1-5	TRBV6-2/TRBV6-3	ASSFVGQPQH
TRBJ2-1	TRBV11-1	ASSPGQPSYNEQF
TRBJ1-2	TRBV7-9	ASSPDYGYT
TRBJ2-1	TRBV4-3	ASSQEQGSYNEQF
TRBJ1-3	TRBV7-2	ASSSTGLSGNTIY
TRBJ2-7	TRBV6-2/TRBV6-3	ASSYGGTTYEQY
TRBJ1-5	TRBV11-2	ASSLVQGLNQPQH
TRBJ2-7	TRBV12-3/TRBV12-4	ASSLGQGMNHEQY
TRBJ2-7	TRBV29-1	SVEDLAGLDYEQY
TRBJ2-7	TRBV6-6	SSSYSTDPSREQY
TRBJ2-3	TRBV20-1	SFHSWEDSTDTQY
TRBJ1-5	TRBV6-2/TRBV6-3	ASRDIGQSNQPQH
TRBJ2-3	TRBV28	ASSLKGLANAWDTQY
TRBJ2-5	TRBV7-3	ASSLIGSGETQY
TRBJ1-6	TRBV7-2	ASSLQGASNSPLH
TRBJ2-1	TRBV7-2	ASSFARIGSYNEQF
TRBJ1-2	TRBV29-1	SAFGQGDYGYT
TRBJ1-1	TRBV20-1	SANPAGGHTEAF
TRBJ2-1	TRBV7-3	ASSLKASGRSAEQF
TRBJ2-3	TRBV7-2	ASSLQDRAQY
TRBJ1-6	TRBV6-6	ASTRRRGDSPLH